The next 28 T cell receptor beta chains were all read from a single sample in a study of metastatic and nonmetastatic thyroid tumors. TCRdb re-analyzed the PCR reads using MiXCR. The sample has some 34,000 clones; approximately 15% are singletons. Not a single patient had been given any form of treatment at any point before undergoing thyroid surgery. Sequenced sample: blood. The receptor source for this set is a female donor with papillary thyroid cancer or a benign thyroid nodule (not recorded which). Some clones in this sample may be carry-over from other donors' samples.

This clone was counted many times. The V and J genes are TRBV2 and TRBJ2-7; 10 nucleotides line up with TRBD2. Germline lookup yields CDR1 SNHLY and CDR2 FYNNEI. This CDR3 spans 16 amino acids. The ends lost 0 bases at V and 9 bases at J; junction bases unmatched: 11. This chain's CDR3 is CASSEARASGSSVQYF. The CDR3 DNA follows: TGTGCCAGCAGTGAAGCGCGGGCTAGCGGGAGTTCTGTGCAGTACTTC.

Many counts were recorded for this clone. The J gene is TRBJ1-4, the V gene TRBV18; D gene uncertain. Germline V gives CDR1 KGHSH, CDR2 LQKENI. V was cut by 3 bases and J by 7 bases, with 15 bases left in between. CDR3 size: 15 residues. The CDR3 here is CASSPTTVTAEKLFF. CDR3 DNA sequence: TGTGCCAGCTCACCTACAACAGTAACAGCTGAAAAACTGTTTTTT.

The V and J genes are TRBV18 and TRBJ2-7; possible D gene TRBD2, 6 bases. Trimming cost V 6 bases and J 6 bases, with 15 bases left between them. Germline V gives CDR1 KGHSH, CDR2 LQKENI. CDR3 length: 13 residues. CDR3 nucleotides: TGTGCCAGCTCCCTCACGGGAGCCGGCGAGCAGTACTTC. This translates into CASSLTGAGEQYF.

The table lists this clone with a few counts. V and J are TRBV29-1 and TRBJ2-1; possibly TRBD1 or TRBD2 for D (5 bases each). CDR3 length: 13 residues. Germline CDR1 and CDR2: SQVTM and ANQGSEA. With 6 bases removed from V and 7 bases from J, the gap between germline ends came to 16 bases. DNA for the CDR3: TGCAGCGTCGGTGGGACGGAATGGAATGAGCAGTTCTTC. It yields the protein CSVGGTEWNEQFF.

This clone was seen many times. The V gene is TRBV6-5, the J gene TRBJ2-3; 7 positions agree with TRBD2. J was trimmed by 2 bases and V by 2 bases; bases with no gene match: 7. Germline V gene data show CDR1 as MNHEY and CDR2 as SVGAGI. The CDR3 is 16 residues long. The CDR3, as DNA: TGTGCCAGCAGTTACCTCCGCGGGAGAAACACAGATACGCAGTATTTT. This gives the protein CASSYLRGRNTDTQYF.

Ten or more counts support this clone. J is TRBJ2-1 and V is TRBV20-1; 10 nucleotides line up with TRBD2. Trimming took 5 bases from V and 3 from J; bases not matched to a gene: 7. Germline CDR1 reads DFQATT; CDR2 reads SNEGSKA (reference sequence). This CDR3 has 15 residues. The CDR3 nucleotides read TGCAGTGCTCGATCCCCTAGCGGGAGCTACAATGAGCAGTTCTTC. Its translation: CSARSPSGSYNEQFF.

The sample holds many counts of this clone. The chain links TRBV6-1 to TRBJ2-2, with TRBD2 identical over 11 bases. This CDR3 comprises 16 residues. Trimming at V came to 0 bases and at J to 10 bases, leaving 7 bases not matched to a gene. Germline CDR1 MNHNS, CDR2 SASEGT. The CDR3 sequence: CASSEALAGDGEELFF. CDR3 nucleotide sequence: TGTGCCAGCAGTGAAGCACTAGCGGGAGACGGGGAGGAGCTGTTTTTT.

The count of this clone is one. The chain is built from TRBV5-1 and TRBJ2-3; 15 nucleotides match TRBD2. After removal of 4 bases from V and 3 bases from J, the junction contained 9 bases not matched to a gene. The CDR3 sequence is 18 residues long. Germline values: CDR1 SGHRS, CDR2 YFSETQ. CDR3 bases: TGCGCCAGCAGCCCGAGGACTAGCGGGAGGGCCGCGACAGATACGCAGTATTTT. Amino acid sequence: CASSPRTSGRAATDTQYF.

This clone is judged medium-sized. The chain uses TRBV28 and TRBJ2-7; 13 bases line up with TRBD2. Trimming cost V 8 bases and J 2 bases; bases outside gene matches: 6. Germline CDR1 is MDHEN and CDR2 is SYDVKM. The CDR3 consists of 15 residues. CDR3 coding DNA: TGTGCCAGCGGTTCCGGGACTAGCGGGGCCTACGAGCAGTACTTC. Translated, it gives CASGSGTSGAYEQYF.

CDR3: CASSPRPGQTYSNQPQHF. CDR3 nucleotides: TGTGCCAGTAGTCCTCGTCCGGGACAGACATATAGCAATCAGCCCCAGCATTTT. The rearrangement uses TRBV19 and TRBJ1-5; 7 bases align to TRBD1. V lost 5 bases to trimming and J lost 0 bases; unmatched junction nucleotides: 13. Germline values: CDR1 LNHDA, CDR2 SQIVND (reference sequence). The CDR3 covers 18 residues.

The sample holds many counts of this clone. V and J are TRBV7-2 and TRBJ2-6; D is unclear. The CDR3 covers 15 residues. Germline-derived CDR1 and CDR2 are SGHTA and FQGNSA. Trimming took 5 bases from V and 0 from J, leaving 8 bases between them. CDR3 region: CASSVGRSGANVLTF. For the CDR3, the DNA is TGTGCCAGCAGCGTGGGCCGCTCTGGGGCCAACGTCCTGACTTTC.

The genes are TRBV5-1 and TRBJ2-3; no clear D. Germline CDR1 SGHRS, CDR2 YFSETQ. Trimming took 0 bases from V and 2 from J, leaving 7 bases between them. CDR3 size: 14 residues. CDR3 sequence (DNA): TGCGCCAGCAGCTTGGACACTTACACAGATACGCAGTATTTT. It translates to CASSLDTYTDTQYF.

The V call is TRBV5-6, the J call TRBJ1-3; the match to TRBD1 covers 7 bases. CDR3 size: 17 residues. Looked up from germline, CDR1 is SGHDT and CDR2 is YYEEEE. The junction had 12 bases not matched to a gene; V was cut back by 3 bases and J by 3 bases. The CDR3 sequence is CASSSIQGQLNGNTIYF. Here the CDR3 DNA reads TGTGCCAGCAGCTCGATTCAGGGACAGTTGAATGGAAACACCATATATTTT.

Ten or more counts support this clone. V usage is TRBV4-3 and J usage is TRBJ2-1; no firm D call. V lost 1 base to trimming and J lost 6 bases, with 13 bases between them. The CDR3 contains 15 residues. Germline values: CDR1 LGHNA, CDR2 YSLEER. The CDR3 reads CASSQAPVGINEQFF. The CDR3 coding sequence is TGCGCCAGCAGCCAAGCCCCTGTGGGGATCAATGAGCAGTTCTTC.

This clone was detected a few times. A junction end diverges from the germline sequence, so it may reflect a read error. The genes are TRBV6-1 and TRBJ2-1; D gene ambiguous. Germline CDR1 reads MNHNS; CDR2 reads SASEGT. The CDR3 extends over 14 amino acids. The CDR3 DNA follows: TGTGCCAGCAGTGAGACTTTGGACGGCGGTGAGCAGTTATTC. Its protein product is CASSETLDGGEQLF.

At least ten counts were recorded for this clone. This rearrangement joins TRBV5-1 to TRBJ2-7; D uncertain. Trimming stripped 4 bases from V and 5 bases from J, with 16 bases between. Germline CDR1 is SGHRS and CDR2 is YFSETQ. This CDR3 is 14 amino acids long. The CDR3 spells CASSPDHLRNEQYF. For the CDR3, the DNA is TGCGCCAGCAGCCCGGACCACCTGAGGAACGAGCAGTACTTC.

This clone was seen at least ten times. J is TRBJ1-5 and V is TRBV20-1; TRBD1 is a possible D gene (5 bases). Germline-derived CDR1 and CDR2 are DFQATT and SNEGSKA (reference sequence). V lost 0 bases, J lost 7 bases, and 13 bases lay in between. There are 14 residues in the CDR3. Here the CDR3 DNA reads TGCAGTGCTAGAGACGGGGCATCGAGGCAGCCCCAGCATTTT. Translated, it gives CSARDGASRQPQHF.

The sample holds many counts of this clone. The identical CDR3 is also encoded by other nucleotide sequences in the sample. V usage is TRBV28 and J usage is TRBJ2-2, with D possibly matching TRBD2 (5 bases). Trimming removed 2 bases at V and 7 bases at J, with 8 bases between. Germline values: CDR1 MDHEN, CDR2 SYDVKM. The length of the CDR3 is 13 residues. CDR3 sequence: CASSLAGHGELFF. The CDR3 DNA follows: TGTGCCAGCAGTTTAGCGGGTCACGGGGAGCTGTTTTTT.

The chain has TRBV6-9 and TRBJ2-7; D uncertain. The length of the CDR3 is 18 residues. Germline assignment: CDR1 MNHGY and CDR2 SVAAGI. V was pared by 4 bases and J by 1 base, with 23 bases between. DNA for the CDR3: TGTGCCAGCAGTTTATCGATACCGGTGGTCGGTTATTCCTACGAGCAGTACTTC. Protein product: CASSLSIPVVGYSYEQYF.

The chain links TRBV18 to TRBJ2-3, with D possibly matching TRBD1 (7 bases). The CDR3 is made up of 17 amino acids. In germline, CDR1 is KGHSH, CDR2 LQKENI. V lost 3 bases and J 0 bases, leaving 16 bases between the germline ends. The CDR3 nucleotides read TGTGCCAGCTCACCGAGGGCTGCGGGACAGAGCACAGATACGCAGTATTTT. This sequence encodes CASSPRAAGQSTDTQYF.

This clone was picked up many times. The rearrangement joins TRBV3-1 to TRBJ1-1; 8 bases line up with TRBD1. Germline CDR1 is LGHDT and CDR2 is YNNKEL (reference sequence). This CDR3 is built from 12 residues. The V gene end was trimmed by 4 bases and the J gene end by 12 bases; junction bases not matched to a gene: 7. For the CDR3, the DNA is TGTGCCAGCAGCCTTGGACAGGGACTAACTTTCTTT. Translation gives CASSLGQGLTFF.

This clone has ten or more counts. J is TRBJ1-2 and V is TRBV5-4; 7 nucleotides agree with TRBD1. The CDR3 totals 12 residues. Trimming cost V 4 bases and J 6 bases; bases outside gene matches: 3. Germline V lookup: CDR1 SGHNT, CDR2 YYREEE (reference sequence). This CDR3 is CASSRDRDGYTF. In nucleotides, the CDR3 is TGTGCCAGCAGCCGAGACAGGGATGGCTACACCTTC. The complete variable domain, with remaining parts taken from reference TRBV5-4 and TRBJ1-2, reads ETGVTQSPTHLIKTRGQQVTLRCSSQSGHNTVSWYQQALGQGPQFIFQYYREEENGRGNFPPRFSGLQFPNYSSELNVNALELDDSALYLCASSRDRDGYTFGSGTRLTVV.

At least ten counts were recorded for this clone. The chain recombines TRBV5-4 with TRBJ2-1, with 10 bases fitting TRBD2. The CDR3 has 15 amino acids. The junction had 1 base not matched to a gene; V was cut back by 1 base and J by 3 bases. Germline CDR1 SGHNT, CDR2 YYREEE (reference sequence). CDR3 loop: CASSLSSGGYNEQFF. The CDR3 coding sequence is TGTGCCAGCAGCTTGTCTAGCGGGGGCTACAATGAGCAGTTCTTC.

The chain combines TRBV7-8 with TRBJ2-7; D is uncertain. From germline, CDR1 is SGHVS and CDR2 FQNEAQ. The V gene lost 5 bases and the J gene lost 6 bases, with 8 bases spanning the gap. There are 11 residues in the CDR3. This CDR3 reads CASSGCGEQYF. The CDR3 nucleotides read TGTGCCAGCAGCGGGTGTGGCGAGCAGTACTTC.

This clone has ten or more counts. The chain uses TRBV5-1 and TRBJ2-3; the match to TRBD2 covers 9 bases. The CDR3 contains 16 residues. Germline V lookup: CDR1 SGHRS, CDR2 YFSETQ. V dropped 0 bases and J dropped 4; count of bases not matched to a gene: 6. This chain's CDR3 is CASSLVSGGDSDTQYF. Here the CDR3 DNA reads TGCGCCAGCAGCTTGGTTAGCGGGGGTGATTCAGATACGCAGTATTTT.

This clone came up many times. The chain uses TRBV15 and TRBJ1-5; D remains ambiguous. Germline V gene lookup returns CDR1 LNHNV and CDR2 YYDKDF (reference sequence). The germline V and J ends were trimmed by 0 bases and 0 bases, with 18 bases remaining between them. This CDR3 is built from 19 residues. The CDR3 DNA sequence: TGTGCCACCAGCAGAGATCTCAGCCTAATACCGTCTAGCAATCAGCCCCAGCATTTT. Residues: CATSRDLSLIPSSNQPQHF.

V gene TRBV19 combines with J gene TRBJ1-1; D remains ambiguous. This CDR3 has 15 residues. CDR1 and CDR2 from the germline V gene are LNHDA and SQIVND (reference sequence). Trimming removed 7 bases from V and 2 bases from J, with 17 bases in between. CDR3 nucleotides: TGTGCCAGTACCACAACCTGGAGGGTTAACACTGAAGCTTTCTTT. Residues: CASTTTWRVNTEAFF.

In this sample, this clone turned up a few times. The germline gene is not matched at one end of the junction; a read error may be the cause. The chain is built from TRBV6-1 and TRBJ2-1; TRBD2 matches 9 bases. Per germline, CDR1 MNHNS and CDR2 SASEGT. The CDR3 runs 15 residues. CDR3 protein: CASSVGGSGSGEQLF. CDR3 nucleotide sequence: TGCGCCAGCAGTGTTGGGGGTAGCGGGAGCGGTGAGCAGTTATTC.